The rows below give T cell receptor beta chains drawn from one sample of a study of neurological immune-mediated disorders. TCRdb re-called the 5' RACE reads with MiXCR, one entry per CDR3 protein. The repertoire holds approximately 87,000 distinct CDR3 sequences, roughly an eighth seen once, with about 7% in the top ten. Input material: PBMCs. The receptor source for this set is a woman aged 45-65 years in good health. The CDR3 runs from the conserved cysteine through the conserved F or W. A D gene is named only where the DNA matches it firmly. A row's size may be missing; if present it is once, few, many or a size class.

CDR3 length: 18
V gene: TRBV3-1
D gene: -
clone size: few
J gene: TRBJ2-3
CDR3 DNA: TGTGCCAGCAGCCAAGAGTGGTTAAGGACTCATAGCACAGATACGCAGTATTTT
CDR3 protein: CASSQEWLRTHSTDTQYF

CDR3 length: 16
V gene: TRBV5-1
D gene: -
clone size: many
J gene: TRBJ2-2
CDR3 DNA: TGCGCCAGCAGCTTGGTTTGGACCCGCCTAGCCGGGGAGCTGTTTTTT
CDR3 protein: CASSLVWTRLAGELFF

CDR3 length: 13
V gene: TRBV12-3/TRBV12-4
D gene: -
clone size: many
J gene: TRBJ2-2
CDR3 DNA: TGTGCCAGCAGTGCCTCTGACCCCGGGGAGCTGTTTTTT
CDR3 protein: CASSASDPGELFF

CDR3 length: 15
V gene: TRBV5-1
D gene: -
clone size: many
J gene: TRBJ2-7
CDR3 DNA: TGCGCCAGCAGCTTGGGGGGGGATAGCTCCTACGAGCAGTACTTC
CDR3 protein: CASSLGGDSSYEQYF

CDR3 length: 14
V gene: TRBV29-1
D gene: -
clone size: many
J gene: TRBJ2-2
CDR3 DNA: TGCAGCGTTTCAAGAAACTCGAACACCGGGGAGCTGTTTTTT
CDR3 protein: CSVSRNSNTGELFF

CDR3 length: 13
V gene: TRBV7-6
D gene: -
clone size: many
J gene: TRBJ2-5
CDR3 DNA: TGTGCCAGCAGCCAAGATCAAGTAGCGACCCAGTACTTC
CDR3 protein: CASSQDQVATQYF

CDR3 length: 15
V gene: TRBV5-1
D gene: -
clone size: many
J gene: TRBJ2-5
CDR3 DNA: TGCGCCAGCAGCCCGGGGGATTTAAGCCAAGAGACCCAGTACTTC
CDR3 protein: CASSPGDLSQETQYF

CDR3 length: 12
V gene: TRBV10-3
D gene: TRBD1
clone size: many
J gene: TRBJ1-2
CDR3 DNA: TGTGCCACCGGGACAGACCTCTATGGCTACACCTTC
CDR3 protein: CATGTDLYGYTF

CDR3 length: 15
V gene: TRBV20-1
D gene: -
clone size: many
J gene: TRBJ1-1
CDR3 DNA: TGCAGTGCTAGAGACGGAGTAGCCTCGAACACTGAAGCTTTCTTT
CDR3 protein: CSARDGVASNTEAFF

CDR3 length: 14
V gene: TRBV20-1
D gene: TRBD2
clone size: many
J gene: TRBJ2-3
CDR3 DNA: TGCAGCGCGATTAGCGGGGGTAGCACAGATACGCAGTATTTT
CDR3 protein: CSAISGGSTDTQYF

CDR3 length: 15
V gene: TRBV5-4
D gene: -
clone size: many
J gene: TRBJ2-3
CDR3 DNA: TGTGCCAGCAGCTTACCGGGGGCTGGGACAGATACGCAGTATTTT
CDR3 protein: CASSLPGAGTDTQYF

CDR3 length: 15
V gene: TRBV10-2
D gene: -
clone size: many
J gene: TRBJ2-1
CDR3 DNA: TGCGCCAGCAGTAGATCTCTGGAGACACCCAATGAGCAGTTCTTC
CDR3 protein: CASSRSLETPNEQFF

CDR3 length: 14
V gene: TRBV28
D gene: TRBD1
clone size: many
J gene: TRBJ2-3
CDR3 DNA: TGTGCCAGCAGTCCCCAGGGGGGCACAGATACGCAGTATTTT
CDR3 protein: CASSPQGGTDTQYF

CDR3 length: 15
V gene: TRBV5-6
D gene: TRBD1
clone size: many
J gene: TRBJ2-1
CDR3 DNA: TGTGCCAGCAGGCCGTACAGGGGCCCCTACAATGAGCAGTTCTTC
CDR3 protein: CASRPYRGPYNEQFF

CDR3 length: 18
V gene: TRBV5-1
D gene: -
clone size: -
J gene: TRBJ2-5
CDR3 DNA: -
CDR3 protein: CASSLAVGIGTNQETHYF

CDR3 length: 14
V gene: TRBV29-1
D gene: -
clone size: many
J gene: TRBJ2-3
CDR3 DNA: TGCAGCGTTCGCGAAGCGGTTAGCACAGATACGCAGTATTTT
CDR3 protein: CSVREAVSTDTQYF

CDR3 length: 13
V gene: TRBV27
D gene: -
clone size: many
J gene: TRBJ2-1
CDR3 DNA: TGTGCCAGCAGTGGTGGTTCCTACAATGAGCAGTTCTTC
CDR3 protein: CASSGGSYNEQFF

CDR3 length: 15
V gene: TRBV20-1
D gene: TRBD2
clone size: -
J gene: TRBJ2-1
CDR3 DNA: TGCAGTGCTCCCTGGGTTAGCGGGGGCCAGAGGGAGCAGTTCTTC
CDR3 protein: CSAPWVSGGQREQFF

CDR3 length: 14
V gene: TRBV29-1
D gene: TRBD1
clone size: many
J gene: TRBJ1-2
CDR3 DNA: TGCAGCGCCGCGCGGGACAGCGCCTTCTATGGCTACACCTTC
CDR3 protein: CSAARDSAFYGYTF

CDR3 length: 19
V gene: TRBV7-3
D gene: TRBD2
clone size: many
J gene: TRBJ2-1
CDR3 DNA: TGTGCCAGCAAAAAGGATGGGACTAGCGGGGAATTCGCCCACAATGAGCAGTTCTTC
CDR3 protein: CASKKDGTSGEFAHNEQFF

CDR3 length: 14
V gene: TRBV28
D gene: -
clone size: many
J gene: TRBJ1-2
CDR3 DNA: TGTGCCAGCAGTTTAGGAGGGGAGGGCTATGGCTACACCTTC
CDR3 protein: CASSLGGEGYGYTF

CDR3 length: 14
V gene: TRBV5-1
D gene: -
clone size: many
J gene: TRBJ2-5
CDR3 DNA: TGCGCCAGCAGCTTGGGGGACACGAAAGAGACCCAGTACTTC
CDR3 protein: CASSLGDTKETQYF

CDR3 length: 17
V gene: TRBV20-1
D gene: TRBD1
clone size: many
J gene: TRBJ1-1
CDR3 DNA: TGCAGTGCTAGAGATCTCTACAGGGGCGCGAAGGACACTGAAGCTTTCTTT
CDR3 protein: CSARDLYRGAKDTEAFF

CDR3 length: 12
V gene: TRBV29-1
D gene: -
clone size: many
J gene: TRBJ2-1
CDR3 DNA: TGCAGCGTTGACGAGGGTAAAAATGAGCAGTTCTTC
CDR3 protein: CSVDEGKNEQFF

CDR3 length: 13
V gene: TRBV7-8
D gene: -
clone size: many
J gene: TRBJ1-2
CDR3 DNA: TGTGCCAGCAGCTTAGCTCCCTACTATGGCTACACCTTC
CDR3 protein: CASSLAPYYGYTF

CDR3 length: 19
V gene: TRBV15
D gene: TRBD2
clone size: many
J gene: TRBJ2-1
CDR3 DNA: TGTGCCACCACCAGAGGAAATATGGCGGGAGGGACACGTTACAATGAGCAGTTCTTC
CDR3 protein: CATTRGNMAGGTRYNEQFF

CDR3 length: 16
V gene: TRBV5-1
D gene: TRBD2
clone size: many
J gene: TRBJ2-3
CDR3 DNA: TGCGCCAGCAGCTTGGGGCTAGCGGGGATCACAGATACGCAGTATTTT
CDR3 protein: CASSLGLAGITDTQYF

CDR3 length: 14
V gene: TRBV10-3
D gene: -
clone size: many
J gene: TRBJ2-2
CDR3 DNA: TGTGCCTCGGGGGCCTCTCAGAACACCGGGGAGCTGTTTTTT
CDR3 protein: CASGASQNTGELFF

CDR3 length: 12
V gene: TRBV5-1
D gene: -
clone size: many
J gene: TRBJ1-1
CDR3 DNA: TGCGCCAGCACCTCTCTGGACACTGAAGCTTTCTTT
CDR3 protein: CASTSLDTEAFF

CDR3 length: 16
V gene: TRBV29-1
D gene: -
clone size: many
J gene: TRBJ2-3
CDR3 DNA: TGCAGCTCCAGCGCAGGGTTTGGAAGTGGTACAGATACGCAGTATTTT
CDR3 protein: CSSSAGFGSGTDTQYF

CDR3 length: 15
V gene: TRBV24-1
D gene: TRBD1
clone size: many
J gene: TRBJ2-2
CDR3 DNA: TGTGCCACCAGTGTCCAGGGGGTCTCGGCCGGGGAGCTGTTTTTT
CDR3 protein: CATSVQGVSAGELFF

CDR3 length: 14
V gene: TRBV20-1
D gene: -
clone size: many
J gene: TRBJ2-7
CDR3 DNA: TGCAGTGCTAAAAATAGTGGAGGAGTGGGGGAGCAGTACTTC
CDR3 protein: CSAKNSGGVGEQYF

CDR3 length: 15
V gene: TRBV19
D gene: -
clone size: -
J gene: TRBJ1-6
CDR3 DNA: TGTGCCAGTAGGCCTCCGGGACGGTCAAATTCACCCCTCCACTTT
CDR3 protein: CASRPPGRSNSPLHF

CDR3 length: 12
V gene: TRBV10-3
D gene: -
clone size: many
J gene: TRBJ2-1
CDR3 DNA: TGTGCCATCAGTGAACTAGGAAATGAGCAGTTCTTC
CDR3 protein: CAISELGNEQFF

CDR3 length: 15
V gene: TRBV11-2
D gene: -
clone size: many
J gene: TRBJ2-7
CDR3 DNA: TGTGCCAGCAGCACTGACGCGGGAAGCTTTTGGGAGCAGTACTTC
CDR3 protein: CASSTDAGSFWEQYF

CDR3 length: 14
V gene: TRBV20-1
D gene: -
clone size: many
J gene: TRBJ1-5
CDR3 DNA: TGCAGTGCTAGTCTCGTAGGGTCGGGTCAGCCCCAGCATTTT
CDR3 protein: CSASLVGSGQPQHF

CDR3 length: 14
V gene: TRBV2
D gene: -
clone size: many
J gene: TRBJ1-4
CDR3 DNA: TGTGCCAGCAGTGAAGGTTTGGGGAATGAAAAACTGTTTTTT
CDR3 protein: CASSEGLGNEKLFF

CDR3 length: 14
V gene: TRBV11-2
D gene: -
clone size: many
J gene: TRBJ2-3
CDR3 DNA: TGTGCCAGCAGCTCGGACAGCCTCACAGATACGCAGTATTTT
CDR3 protein: CASSSDSLTDTQYF

CDR3 length: 14
V gene: TRBV20-1
D gene: -
clone size: -
J gene: TRBJ2-3
CDR3 DNA: TGCAGTGCTAGAGATTGGCCAGGTGCAGATACGCAGTATTTT
CDR3 protein: CSARDWPGADTQYF

CDR3 length: 14
V gene: TRBV29-1
D gene: -
clone size: many
J gene: TRBJ1-5
CDR3 DNA: TGCAGCGTTGCATTCGGGGGTGGCAATCAGCCCCAGCATTTT
CDR3 protein: CSVAFGGGNQPQHF

CDR3 length: 15
V gene: TRBV7-2
D gene: -
clone size: -
J gene: TRBJ2-3
CDR3 DNA: TGTACCAGCGGATACCAGGGGGGTCCCACAGATACACAGTATTTT
CDR3 protein: CTSGYQGGPTDTQYF

CDR3 length: 15
V gene: TRBV5-1
D gene: -
clone size: few
J gene: TRBJ2-5
CDR3 DNA: TGCGCCAGCACGCTGAATTGGGGCGGACAAGAGACCCAGTACTTC
CDR3 protein: CASTLNWGGQETQYF

CDR3 length: 14
V gene: TRBV5-1
D gene: -
clone size: many
J gene: TRBJ2-4
CDR3 DNA: TGCGCCAGCAGCTTCGCAGGGGCAAAAAACATTCAGTACTTC
CDR3 protein: CASSFAGAKNIQYF

CDR3 length: 16
V gene: TRBV11-2
D gene: TRBD2
clone size: few
J gene: TRBJ2-3
CDR3 DNA: TGTGCCAGCAGCTCGAGGGGCACTAGCGGCACAGATACGCAGTATTTT
CDR3 protein: CASSSRGTSGTDTQYF

CDR3 length: 13
V gene: TRBV5-5
D gene: -
clone size: many
J gene: TRBJ2-7
CDR3 DNA: TGTGCCAGCAGCTACGACAGAGCATACGAGCAGTACTTC
CDR3 protein: CASSYDRAYEQYF

CDR3 length: 14
V gene: TRBV6-5
D gene: TRBD2
clone size: few
J gene: TRBJ2-5
CDR3 DNA: TGTGCCAGCAGTTACTCTAGCGGGACTGGGACCCAGTACTTC
CDR3 protein: CASSYSSGTGTQYF

CDR3 length: 15
V gene: TRBV3-1
D gene: -
clone size: many
J gene: TRBJ2-1
CDR3 DNA: TGTGCCAGCAGCGGAGTCGGGGGAAGTTACAATGAGCAGTTCTTC
CDR3 protein: CASSGVGGSYNEQFF

CDR3 length: 17
V gene: TRBV5-1
D gene: TRBD2
clone size: many
J gene: TRBJ2-3
CDR3 DNA: TGCGCCAGCAGCTTGGCTAGCGGGAGTCACGGCACAGATACGCAGTATTTT
CDR3 protein: CASSLASGSHGTDTQYF

CDR3 length: 12
V gene: TRBV20-1
D gene: -
clone size: many
J gene: TRBJ2-5
CDR3 DNA: TGCAGTGCAAAAAAGGGGCAAGAGACCCAGTACTTC
CDR3 protein: CSAKKGQETQYF

CDR3 length: 15
V gene: TRBV7-2
D gene: TRBD1
clone size: many
J gene: TRBJ1-1
CDR3 DNA: TGTGCCAGCAGCCTCTTTACGGGACAGGTTACTGAAGCTTTCTTT
CDR3 protein: CASSLFTGQVTEAFF

CDR3 length: 16
V gene: TRBV28
D gene: -
clone size: many
J gene: TRBJ2-1
CDR3 DNA: TGTGCCAGCAGTCCGCTGGGGCAGGGGACTTACAATGAGCAGTTCTTC
CDR3 protein: CASSPLGQGTYNEQFF

CDR3 length: 13
V gene: TRBV6-1
D gene: -
clone size: -
J gene: TRBJ2-5
CDR3 DNA: TGTGCCAGCAGTGCACAATCACGGGAGACCCATTACTTC
CDR3 protein: CASSAQSRETHYF

CDR3 length: 16
V gene: TRBV18
D gene: -
clone size: few
J gene: TRBJ1-6
CDR3 DNA: TGTGCCAGCTCACCACCGGAAGGGGCTAACCATTCACCCCTCCACTTT
CDR3 protein: CASSPPEGANHSPLHF

CDR3 length: 15
V gene: TRBV5-1
D gene: -
clone size: many
J gene: TRBJ1-2
CDR3 DNA: TGCGCCAGCAGCGAGGGACACCACGGGGACTATGGCTACACCTTC
CDR3 protein: CASSEGHHGDYGYTF

CDR3 length: 14
V gene: TRBV4-2
D gene: TRBD1
clone size: many
J gene: TRBJ1-2
CDR3 DNA: TGTGCCAGCAGCCACGCGACAGGGAACTATGGCTACACCTTC
CDR3 protein: CASSHATGNYGYTF